This TCR beta chain was found in a study of T cell responses to AZD1222 COVID-19 vaccine. Overall study findings and caveats: Researchers report vaccine-associated CD4 TCRs spanning spike, with dominance at 160-218 and 743-854.

Using immunoSEQ multiplex PCR, the repertoire was profiled, and TCRdb retains in-frame clones only, with some absent. The sample holds about 130,000 clones, roughly 90% seen once. The CDR3 sequence is 14 residues long. The V end lost 5 bases, the J end lost 6 bases, and 16 bases lay between the germline ends. Germline V gene lookup returns CDR1 SGHTA and CDR2 FQGNSA. As for this clone: Its antigen is undetermined.

The sequence was obtained from an adult in good health. The V and J genes are TRBV7-2 and TRBJ2-5, with D perhaps matching TRBD1 or TRBD2 (6 bases each). The source material was peripheral blood, sampled on day 0 of AZD1222 vaccination. The CDR3 nucleotides read TGTGCCAGCAGCCCGCAAGGGGGGCCCCAGACCCAGTACTTC. Translated, it gives CASSPQGGPQTQYF.